This note documents a single T cell receptor (beta chain) sequence. The data originate from a study of cytomegalovirus exposure and HLA in healthy donors. The overall study: In a previous analysis, 95 million to 130 million unique TCR beta sequences were found from 150 million to 200 million T cells.

PCR involved 60 Vbeta and 13 Jbeta primers. Clones were sequenced by immunoSEQ multiplex PCR, and TCRdb holds only the in-frame ones, with some missing. The sample carries 110,000 or so clones, 70% to 80% recorded once. CDR3 size: 16 residues. After removal of 0 bases from V and 1 base from J, the junction contained 6 bases not matched to a gene. Germline lookup yields CDR1 SGHRS and CDR2 YFSETQ. The chain links TRBV5-1 to TRBJ1-1; 7 bases map to TRBD1. Sequenced input: PBMCs. This sequence originates from a woman between 40 and 55 years old in good health and CMV-seropositive. CDR3 residues: CASSLVAGGANTEAFF. The CDR3 nucleotides are TGCGCCAGCAGCTTGGTGGCAGGGGGTGCGAACACTGAAGCTTTCTTT.